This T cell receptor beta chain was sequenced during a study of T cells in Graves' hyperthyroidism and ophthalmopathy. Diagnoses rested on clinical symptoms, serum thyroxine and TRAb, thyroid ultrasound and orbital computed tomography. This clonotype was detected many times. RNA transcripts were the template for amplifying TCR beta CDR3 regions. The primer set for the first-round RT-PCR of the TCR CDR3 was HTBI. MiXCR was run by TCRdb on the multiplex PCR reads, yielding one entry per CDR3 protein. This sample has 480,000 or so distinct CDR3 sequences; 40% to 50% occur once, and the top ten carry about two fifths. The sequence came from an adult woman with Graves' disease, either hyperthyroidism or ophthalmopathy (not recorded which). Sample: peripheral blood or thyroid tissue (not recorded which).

CDR3 loop: CSAKLGQGETEAFF. CDR3 DNA sequence: TGCAGTGCTAAGCTGGGACAGGGTGAAACTGAAGCTTTCTTT. This chain connects TRBV20-1 to TRBJ1-1, with 9 positions matching TRBD1. Germline V gene data show CDR1 as DFQATT and CDR2 as SNEGSKA (reference sequence). Unmatched junction bases numbered 8, after V lost 4 bases and J lost 5 bases. CDR3 length equals 14 residues.